This is a list of T cell receptor beta chains from one sample in a study of blood T cell repertoires in COVID-19. Generated by immunoSEQ multiplex PCR, the TCRdb table keeps only in-frame clones and is missing some. The sample carries under 150,000 clones, around 86% recorded once. The sequenced sample was peripheral blood. The source of these receptors is a man aged 35 to 55 with active or convalescent COVID-19. CDR3s include the opening cysteine and the closing phenylalanine or tryptophan. Each record gives: CDR3 length, V gene, clone size, J gene, D gene, CDR3 protein, CDR3 DNA. A D gene is named only where the DNA matches it firmly. Not all rows give a size; the values are once, few, many and, for expanded clones, a class.

>15|TRBV7-3|NA|TRBJ1-1|TRBD1
CASSLLRDRGTEAFF
TGTGCCAGCAGCCTCCTCCGGGACAGGGGCACTGAAGCTTTCTTT
>11|TRBV7-9|NA|TRBJ1-1|NA
CASSSRTEAFF
TGTGCCAGCAGCTCGAGAACTGAAGCTTTCTTT
>15|TRBV6-5|once|TRBJ1-6|TRBD1
CASISDRGAYSPLHF
TGTGCCAGCATTTCGGACAGGGGGGCTTACTCACCCCTCCACTTT
>15|TRBV6-5|once|TRBJ2-3|NA
CASSPRVQGTDTQYF
TGTGCCAGCAGTCCAAGGGTACAGGGCACAGATACGCAGTATTTT
>15|TRBV19|NA|TRBJ1-6|NA
CASSIGYRENSPLHF
TGTGCCAGTAGTATAGGCTACAGGGAGAATTCACCCCTCCACTTT
>14|TRBV10-3|NA|TRBJ2-7|TRBD2
CAIRVAGAIYEQYF
TGTGCCATCAGGGTAGCGGGGGCGATCTACGAGCAGTACTTC
>14|TRBV19|NA|TRBJ1-2|NA
CASSMAAGNYGYTF
TGTGCCAGTAGTATGGCGGCCGGTAACTATGGCTACACCTTC
>13|TRBV19|NA|TRBJ1-5|NA
CASSDRTNQPQHF
TGTGCCAGTAGTGACAGGACAAATCAGCCCCAGCATTTT
>13|TRBV18|NA|TRBJ2-1|NA
CASSPITGGEQFF
TGTGCCAGCTCACCCATAACGGGGGGCGAGCAGTTCTTC
>11|TRBV29-1|NA|TRBJ1-3|NA
CSAGVGNTIYF
TGCAGCGCAGGGGTCGGAAACACCATATATTTT
>12|TRBV5-6|NA|TRBJ1-2|NA
CASSLTSRGYTF
TGTGCCAGCAGCTTAACCTCTCGGGGCTACACCTTC
>13|TRBV6-5|NA|TRBJ1-4|NA
CASSRQANEKLFF
TGTGCCAGCAGTCGGCAGGCAAATGAAAAACTGTTTTTT
>14|TRBV18|NA|TRBJ1-2|NA
CASSPKTTKGGYTF
TGTGCCAGCTCACCAAAGACTACTAAGGGAGGCTACACCTTC
>15|TRBV19|NA|TRBJ1-1|TRBD1
CASEHLGTGASEAFF
TGTGCCAGTGAACATTTGGGGACAGGGGCATCTGAAGCTTTCTTT
>14|TRBV2|NA|TRBJ1-3|NA
CASSGQVSGNTIYF
TGTGCCAGCAGTGGACAGGTCTCTGGAAACACCATATATTTT
>13|TRBV5-8|NA|TRBJ1-4|TRBD1
CASSRDSSGKLFF
TGTGCCAGCAGCAGGGACAGCTCAGGGAAACTGTTTTTT
>14|TRBV7-9|few|TRBJ1-6|TRBD1
CASSIQGVNSPLHF
TGTGCCAGCAGCATCCAGGGGGTAAATTCACCCCTCCACTTT
>14|TRBV30|NA|TRBJ1-2|TRBD1
CAWTQQGRGYGYTF
TGTGCCTGGACCCAACAGGGGCGAGGCTATGGCTACACCTTC
>13|TRBV7-2|NA|TRBJ1-5|NA
CASSGVRGQPQHF
TGTGCCAGCAGCGGAGTAAGGGGCCAGCCCCAGCATTTT
>12|TRBV6-4|NA|TRBJ1-6|NA
CASSVGASPLHF
TGTGCCAGCAGTGTTGGGGCTTCACCCCTCCACTTT
>15|TRBV6-5|NA|TRBJ1-3|NA
CASSIDRTSGNTIYF
TGTGCCAGCAGCATTGACAGAACCTCTGGAAACACCATATATTTT
>15|TRBV7-9|NA|TRBJ2-2|NA
CASSLERQNTGELFF
TGTGCCAGCAGCTTAGAACGACAGAACACCGGGGAGCTGTTTTTT
>14|TRBV7-9|NA|TRBJ2-7|NA
CASSFRQTSYEQYF
TGTGCCAGCAGCTTTCGACAGACCTCCTACGAGCAGTACTTC
>16|TRBV10-3|NA|TRBJ2-7|TRBD2
CAISEYSGVSSYEQYF
TGTGCCATCAGTGAGTATAGCGGGGTTAGCTCCTACGAGCAGTACTTC
>13|TRBV29-1|NA|TRBJ2-5|NA
CSVTLESRETQYF
TGCAGCGTCACGCTAGAGTCGAGGGAGACCCAGTACTTC
>15|TRBV27|NA|TRBJ2-5|TRBD2
CASRRAGGPQETQYF
TGTGCCAGCAGACGAGCGGGGGGGCCTCAAGAGACCCAGTACTTC
>16|TRBV4-3|NA|TRBJ2-1|TRBD2
CASSQDIGVAGNEQFF
TGCGCCAGCAGCCAAGATATCGGAGTAGCGGGGAATGAGCAGTTCTTC
>12|TRBV12-3/TRBV12-4|many|TRBJ2-7|NA
CASSGHSYEQYF
TGTGCCAGCAGCGGACACAGCTACGAGCAGTACTTC
>12|TRBV7-2|NA|TRBJ1-2|NA
CASSLERYGYTF
TGTGCCAGCAGCTTAGAGCGCTATGGCTACACCTTC
>13|TRBV2|NA|TRBJ1-2|NA
CASSTGPSYGYTF
TGTGCCAGCAGTACAGGGCCCTCCTATGGCTACACCTTC
>14|TRBV7-9|NA|TRBJ2-7|NA
CASSSLAGPYEQYF
TGTGCCAGCAGCTCCCTGGCGGGACCCTACGAGCAGTACTTC
>13|TRBV5-1|NA|TRBJ1-1|TRBD1
CASMGQTNTEAFF
TGCGCCAGCATGGGACAGACCAACACTGAAGCTTTCTTT